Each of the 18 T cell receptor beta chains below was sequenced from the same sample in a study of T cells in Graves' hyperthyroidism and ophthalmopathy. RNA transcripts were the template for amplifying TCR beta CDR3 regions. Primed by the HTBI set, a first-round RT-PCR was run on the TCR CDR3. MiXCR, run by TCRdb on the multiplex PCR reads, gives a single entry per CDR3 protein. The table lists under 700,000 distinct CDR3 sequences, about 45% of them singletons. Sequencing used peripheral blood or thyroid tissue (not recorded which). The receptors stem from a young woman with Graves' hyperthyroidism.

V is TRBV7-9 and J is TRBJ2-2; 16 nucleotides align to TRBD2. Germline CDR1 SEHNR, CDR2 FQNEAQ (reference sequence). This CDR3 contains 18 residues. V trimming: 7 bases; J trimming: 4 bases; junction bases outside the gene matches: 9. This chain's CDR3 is CASTPLGLAGGPTGELFF. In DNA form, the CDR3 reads TGTGCCAGCACGCCACTGGGACTAGCGGGAGGGCCCACCGGGGAGCTGTTTTTT. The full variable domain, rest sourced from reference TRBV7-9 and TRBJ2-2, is DTGVSQNPRHKITKRGQNVTFRCDPISEHNRLYWYRQTLGQGPEFLTYFQNEAQLEKSRLLSDRFSAERPKGSFSTLEIQRTEQGDSAMYLCASTPLGLAGGPTGELFFGEGSRLTVL.

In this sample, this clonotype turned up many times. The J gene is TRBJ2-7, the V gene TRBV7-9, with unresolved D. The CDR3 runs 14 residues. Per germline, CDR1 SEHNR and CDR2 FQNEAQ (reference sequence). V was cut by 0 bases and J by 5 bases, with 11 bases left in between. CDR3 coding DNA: TGTGCCAGCAGCTTAGCGGAAAGGTACGACGAGCAGTACTTC. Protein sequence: CASSLAERYDEQYF.

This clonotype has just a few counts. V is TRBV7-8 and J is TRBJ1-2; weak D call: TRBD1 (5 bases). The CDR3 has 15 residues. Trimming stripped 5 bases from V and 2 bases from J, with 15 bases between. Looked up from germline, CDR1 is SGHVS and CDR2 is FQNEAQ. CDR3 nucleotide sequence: TGTGCCAGCAGCCGCCCCGGGGGTTCGAACTATGGCTACACCTTC. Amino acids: CASSRPGGSNYGYTF.

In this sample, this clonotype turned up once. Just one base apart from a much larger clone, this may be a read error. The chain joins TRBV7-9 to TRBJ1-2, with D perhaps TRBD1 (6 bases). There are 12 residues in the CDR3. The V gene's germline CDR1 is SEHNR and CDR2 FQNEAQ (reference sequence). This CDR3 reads CASSLYRDGHTF. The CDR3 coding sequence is TGTGCCAGCAGCTTATACAGGGATGGCCACACCTTC.

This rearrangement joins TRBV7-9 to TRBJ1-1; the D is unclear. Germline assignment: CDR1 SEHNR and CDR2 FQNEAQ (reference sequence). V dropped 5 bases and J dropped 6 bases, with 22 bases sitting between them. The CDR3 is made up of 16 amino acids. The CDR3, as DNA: TGTGCCAGCAGCCGAGTTGCCGGGAAAGCGGGCCCTGAAGCTTTCTTT. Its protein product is CASSRVAGKAGPEAFF.

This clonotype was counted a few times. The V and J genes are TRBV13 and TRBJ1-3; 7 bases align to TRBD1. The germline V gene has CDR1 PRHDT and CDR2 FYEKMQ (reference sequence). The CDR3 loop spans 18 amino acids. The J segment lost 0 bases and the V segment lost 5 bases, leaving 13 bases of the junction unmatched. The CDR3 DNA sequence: TGTGCCAGCAGCCTGGACAGGCCGGATCCGTTCTCTGGAAACACCATATATTTT. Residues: CASSLDRPDPFSGNTIYF.

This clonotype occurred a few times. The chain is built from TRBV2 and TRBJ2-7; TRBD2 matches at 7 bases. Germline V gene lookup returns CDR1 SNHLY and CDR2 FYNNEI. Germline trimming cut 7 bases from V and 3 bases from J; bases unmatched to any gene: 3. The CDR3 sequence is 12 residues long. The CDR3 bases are TGTGCCAGCACTCGGGGGGACTACGAGCAGTACTTC. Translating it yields CASTRGDYEQYF. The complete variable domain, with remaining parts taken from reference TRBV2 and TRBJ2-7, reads EPEVTQTPSHQVTQMGQEVILRCVPISNHLYFYWYRQILGQKVEFLVSFYNNEISEKSEIFDDQFSVERPDGSNFTLKIRSTKLEDSAMYFCASTRGDYEQYFGPGTRLTVT.

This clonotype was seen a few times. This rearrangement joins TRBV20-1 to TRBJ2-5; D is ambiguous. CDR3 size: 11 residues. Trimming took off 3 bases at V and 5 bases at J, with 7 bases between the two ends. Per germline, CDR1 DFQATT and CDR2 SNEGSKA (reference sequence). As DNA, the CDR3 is TGCAGTGCTAGTCCCCAGGAGACCCAGTACTTC. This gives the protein CSASPQETQYF.

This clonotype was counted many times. CDR3 sequence: CASGQGYGYTF. CDR3 sequence (DNA): TGTGCCAGCGGACAGGGCTATGGCTACACCTTC. The chain recombines TRBV2 with TRBJ1-2, with 8 bases lining up with TRBD1. The CDR3 spans 11 residues. Looked up from germline, CDR1 is SNHLY and CDR2 is FYNNEI. Trimming removed 8 bases from V and 4 bases from J; junction bases left unmatched: 0.

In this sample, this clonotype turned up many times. The CDR3 spells CASSPPSGSYEQYF. CDR3 DNA: TGTGCCAGCAGCCCACCTAGCGGGAGCTACGAGCAGTACTTC. This chain connects TRBV7-2 to TRBJ2-7; the match to TRBD2 covers 10 bases. V shed 5 bases and J 3 bases; nucleotides not matched to a gene: 4. In germline, CDR1 is SGHTA, CDR2 FQGNSA. The CDR3 is made up of 14 amino acids.

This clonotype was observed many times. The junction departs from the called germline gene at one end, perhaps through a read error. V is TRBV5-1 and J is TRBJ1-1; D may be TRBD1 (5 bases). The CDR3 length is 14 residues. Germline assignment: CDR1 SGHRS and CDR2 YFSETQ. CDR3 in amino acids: CASSLTAMNTEAFF. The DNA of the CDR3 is TGTGCCAGCAGCTTGACAGCGATGAACACTGAAGCTTTCTTT.

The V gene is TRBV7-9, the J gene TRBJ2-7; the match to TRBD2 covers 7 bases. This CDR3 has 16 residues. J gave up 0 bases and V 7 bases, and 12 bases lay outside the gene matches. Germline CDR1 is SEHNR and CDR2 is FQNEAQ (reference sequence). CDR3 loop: CASIGRMGGSSYEQYF. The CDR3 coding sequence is TGTGCCAGCATCGGTAGAATGGGCGGGAGCTCCTACGAGCAGTACTTC.

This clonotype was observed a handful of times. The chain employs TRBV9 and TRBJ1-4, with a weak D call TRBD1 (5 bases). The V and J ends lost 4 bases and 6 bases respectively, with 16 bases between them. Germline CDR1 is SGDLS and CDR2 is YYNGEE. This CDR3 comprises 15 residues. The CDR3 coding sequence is TGTGCCAGCAGCCCCTATTCAGGGAGAGATGAAAAACTGTTTTTT. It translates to CASSPYSGRDEKLFF.

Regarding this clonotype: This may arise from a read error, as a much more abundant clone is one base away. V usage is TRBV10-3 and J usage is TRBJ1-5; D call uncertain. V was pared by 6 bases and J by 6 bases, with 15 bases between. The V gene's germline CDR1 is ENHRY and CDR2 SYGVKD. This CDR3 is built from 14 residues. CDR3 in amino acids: CAISAKGGGQPQHF. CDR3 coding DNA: TGTGCCATCAGCGCCAAGGGTGGCGGTCAGCCCCAGCATTTT.

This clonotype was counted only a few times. This CDR3 is CSAPARGLANEQYF. For the CDR3, the DNA is TGCAGTGCCCCTGCCCGGGGACTAGCTAACGAGCAGTACTTC. V is TRBV20-1 and J is TRBJ2-7, with 9 bases fitting TRBD2. After removal of 6 bases from V and 5 bases from J, the junction contained 11 bases not matched to a gene. The germline V gene encodes CDR1 DFQATT and CDR2 SNEGSKA (reference sequence). The CDR3 covers 14 residues.

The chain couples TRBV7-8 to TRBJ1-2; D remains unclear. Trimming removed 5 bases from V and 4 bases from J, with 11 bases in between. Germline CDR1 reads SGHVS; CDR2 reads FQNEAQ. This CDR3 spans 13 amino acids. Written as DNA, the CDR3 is TGTGCCAGCAGCCTGCAGGTCTTCTATGGCTACACCTTC. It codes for CASSLQVFYGYTF.

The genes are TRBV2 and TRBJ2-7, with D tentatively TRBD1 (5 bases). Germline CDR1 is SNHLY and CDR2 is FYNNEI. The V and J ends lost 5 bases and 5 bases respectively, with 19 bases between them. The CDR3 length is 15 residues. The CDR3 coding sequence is TGTGCCAGCAGTTACTCCGACAGCTCAGACCACGAGCAGTACTTC. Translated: CASSYSDSSDHEQYF. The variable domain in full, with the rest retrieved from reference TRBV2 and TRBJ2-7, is EPEVTQTPSHQVTQMGQEVILRCVPISNHLYFYWYRQILGQKVEFLVSFYNNEISEKSEIFDDQFSVERPDGSNFTLKIRSTKLEDSAMYFCASSYSDSSDHEQYFGPGTRLTVT.

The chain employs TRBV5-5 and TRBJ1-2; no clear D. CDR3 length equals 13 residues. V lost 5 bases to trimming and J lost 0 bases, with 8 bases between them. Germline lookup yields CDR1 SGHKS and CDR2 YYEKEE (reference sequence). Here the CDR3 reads CASSITSNYGYTF. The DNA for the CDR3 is TGTGCCAGCAGTATTACTTCTAACTATGGCTACACCTTC.